The present TCR beta chain was sequenced within a study of T cell changes during pregnancy in multiple sclerosis. V lost 1 base, J lost 10 bases, and 10 bases stayed unmatched. This CDR3 region has 16 residues. Germline CDR1 is MGHRA and CDR2 is YSYEKL. TCRdb's table, derived via immunoSEQ multiplex PCR, lists solely in-frame clones and lacks some. Found here are over 65,000 clones, around 90% of them singletons; the top ten hold 0.7% to 0.95%. The sequence was collected from a female donor with multiple sclerosis, enrolled in a pregnancy study. V and J are TRBV4-1 and TRBJ2-1; TRBD2 agrees at 10 bases. The sample was peripheral blood, taken in the second trimester of pregnancy. CDR3 residues: CASSQVASGGSPEQFF. CDR3 coding DNA: TGCGCCAGCAGCCAAGTGGCTAGCGGGGGCAGTCCCGAGCAGTTCTTC.